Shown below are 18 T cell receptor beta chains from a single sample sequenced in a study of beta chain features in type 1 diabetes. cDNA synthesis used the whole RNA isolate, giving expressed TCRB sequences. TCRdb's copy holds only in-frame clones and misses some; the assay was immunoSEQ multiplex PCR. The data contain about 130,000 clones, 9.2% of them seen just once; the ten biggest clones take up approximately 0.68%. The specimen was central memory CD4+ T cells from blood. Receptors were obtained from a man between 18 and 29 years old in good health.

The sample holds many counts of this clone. CDR3 nucleotide sequence: TGTGCCAGCAGCCCCGGTTGGGCGAATGAGCAGTTCTTC. It codes for CASSPGWANEQFF. V is TRBV9 and J is TRBJ2-1; D not certain. The V gene's germline CDR1 is SGDLS and CDR2 YYNGEE. Trimming took 4 bases from V and 7 from J, leaving 12 bases between them. The CDR3 sequence is 13 residues long.

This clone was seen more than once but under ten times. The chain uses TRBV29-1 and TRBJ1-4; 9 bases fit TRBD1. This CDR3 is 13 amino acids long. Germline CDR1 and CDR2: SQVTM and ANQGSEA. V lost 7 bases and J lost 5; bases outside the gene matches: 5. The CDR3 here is CSGTGAGNEKLFF. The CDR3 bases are TGCAGCGGGACAGGGGCTGGGAATGAAAAACTGTTTTTT. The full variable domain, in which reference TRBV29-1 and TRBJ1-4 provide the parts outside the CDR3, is SAVISQKPSRDICQRGTSLTIQCQVDSQVTMMFWYRQQPGQSLTLIATANQGSEATYESGFVIDKFPISRPNLTFSTLTVSNMSPEDSSIYLCSGTGAGNEKLFFGSGTQLSVL.

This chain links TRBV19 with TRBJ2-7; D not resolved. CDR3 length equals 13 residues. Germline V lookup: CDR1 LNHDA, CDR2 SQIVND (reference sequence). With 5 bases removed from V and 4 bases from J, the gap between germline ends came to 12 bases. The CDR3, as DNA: TGTGCCAGTAGTCCCCCCTACGGGTACGAGCAGTACTTC. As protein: CASSPPYGYEQYF.

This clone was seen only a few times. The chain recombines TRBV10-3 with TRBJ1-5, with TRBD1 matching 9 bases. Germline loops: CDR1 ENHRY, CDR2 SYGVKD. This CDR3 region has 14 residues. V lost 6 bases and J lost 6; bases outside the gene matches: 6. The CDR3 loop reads CAISSDRGSQPQHF. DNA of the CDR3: TGTGCCATCAGCTCAGACAGGGGGAGTCAGCCCCAGCATTTT.

CDR3 residues: CASRLTGSSGANVLTF. The DNA of the CDR3 is TGCGCCAGCAGACTAACCGGGAGCTCTGGGGCCAACGTCCTGACTTTC. J is TRBJ2-6 and V is TRBV5-1, with D maybe TRBD2 (6 bases). The CDR3 has 16 residues. Germline lookup yields CDR1 SGHRS and CDR2 YFSETQ. The V and J ends lost 5 bases and 0 bases respectively, with 12 bases between them.

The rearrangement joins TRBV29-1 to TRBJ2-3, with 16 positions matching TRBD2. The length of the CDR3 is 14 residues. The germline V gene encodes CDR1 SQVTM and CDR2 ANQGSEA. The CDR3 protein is CGTSGGAGTDTQYF. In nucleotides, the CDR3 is TGCGGGACTAGCGGGGGGGCGGGCACAGATACGCAGTATTTT.

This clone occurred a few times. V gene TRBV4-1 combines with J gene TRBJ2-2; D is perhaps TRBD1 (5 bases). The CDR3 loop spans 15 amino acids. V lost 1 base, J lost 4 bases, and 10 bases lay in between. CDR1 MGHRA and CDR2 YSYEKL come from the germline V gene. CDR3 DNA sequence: TGCGCCAGCAGCCAAGGGGGCGCCGGCACCGGGGAGCTGTTTTTT. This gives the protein CASSQGGAGTGELFF.

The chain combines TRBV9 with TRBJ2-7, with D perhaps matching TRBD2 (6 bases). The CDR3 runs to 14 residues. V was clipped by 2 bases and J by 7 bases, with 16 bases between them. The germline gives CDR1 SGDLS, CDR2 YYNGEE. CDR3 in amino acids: CASSVTGGLGEQYF. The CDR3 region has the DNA TGTGCCAGCAGCGTTACAGGAGGGCTAGGGGAGCAGTACTTC. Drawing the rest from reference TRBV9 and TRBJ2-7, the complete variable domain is DSGVTQTPKHLITATGQRVTLRCSPRSGDLSVYWYQQSLDQGLQFLIQYYNGEERAKGNILERFSAQQFPDLHSELNLSSLELGDSALYFCASSVTGGLGEQYFGPGTRLTVT.

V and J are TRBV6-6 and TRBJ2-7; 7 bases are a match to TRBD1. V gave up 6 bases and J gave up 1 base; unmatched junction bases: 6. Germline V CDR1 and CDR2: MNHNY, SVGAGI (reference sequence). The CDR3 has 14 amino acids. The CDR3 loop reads CASSPGTVSYEQYF. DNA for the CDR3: TGTGCCAGCAGCCCCGGGACAGTTTCCTACGAGCAGTACTTC.

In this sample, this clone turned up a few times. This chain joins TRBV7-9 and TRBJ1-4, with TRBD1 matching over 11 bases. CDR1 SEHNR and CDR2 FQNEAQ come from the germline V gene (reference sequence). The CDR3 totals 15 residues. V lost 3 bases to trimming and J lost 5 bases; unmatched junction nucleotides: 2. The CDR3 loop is CASSFGDRGNEKLFF. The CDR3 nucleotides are TGTGCCAGCAGCTTCGGGGACAGGGGGAATGAAAAACTGTTTTTT.

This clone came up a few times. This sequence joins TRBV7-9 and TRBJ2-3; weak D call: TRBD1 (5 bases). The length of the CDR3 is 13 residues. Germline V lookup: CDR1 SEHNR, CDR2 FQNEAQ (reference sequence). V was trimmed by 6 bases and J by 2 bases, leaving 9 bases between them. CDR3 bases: TGTGCCAGCAGGCCACAGGTCACAGATACGCAGTATTTT. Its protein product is CASRPQVTDTQYF.

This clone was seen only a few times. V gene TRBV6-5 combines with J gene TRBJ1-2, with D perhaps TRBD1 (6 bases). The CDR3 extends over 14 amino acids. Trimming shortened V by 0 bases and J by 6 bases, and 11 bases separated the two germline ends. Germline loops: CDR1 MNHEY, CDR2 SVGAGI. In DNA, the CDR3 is TGTGCCAGCAGTTACTCCAAGGGGGTAGATGGCTACACCTTC. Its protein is CASSYSKGVDGYTF.

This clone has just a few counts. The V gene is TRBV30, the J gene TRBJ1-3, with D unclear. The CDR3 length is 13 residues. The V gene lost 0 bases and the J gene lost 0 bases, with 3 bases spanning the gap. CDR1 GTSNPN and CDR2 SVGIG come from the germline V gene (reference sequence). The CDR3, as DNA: TGTGCCTGGAGTGTAGCCTCTGGAAACACCATATATTTT. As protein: CAWSVASGNTIYF.

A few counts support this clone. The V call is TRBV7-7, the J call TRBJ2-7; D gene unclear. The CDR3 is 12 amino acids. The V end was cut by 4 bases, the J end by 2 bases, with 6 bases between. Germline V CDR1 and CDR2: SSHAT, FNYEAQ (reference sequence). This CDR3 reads CASSSNTYEQYF. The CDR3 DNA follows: TGTGCCAGCAGCTCGAACACCTACGAGCAGTACTTC.

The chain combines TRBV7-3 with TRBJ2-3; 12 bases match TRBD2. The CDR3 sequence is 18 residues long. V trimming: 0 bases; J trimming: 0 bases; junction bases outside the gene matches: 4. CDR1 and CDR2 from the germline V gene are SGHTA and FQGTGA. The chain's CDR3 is CASSLTASGGASTDTQYF. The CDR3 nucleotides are TGTGCCAGCAGCTTAACAGCTAGCGGGGGGGCGAGCACAGATACGCAGTATTTT.

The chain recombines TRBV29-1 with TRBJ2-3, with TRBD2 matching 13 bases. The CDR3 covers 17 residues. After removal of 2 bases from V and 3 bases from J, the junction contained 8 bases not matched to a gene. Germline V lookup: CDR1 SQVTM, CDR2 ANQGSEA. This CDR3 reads CSVESPGLAGKTDTQYF. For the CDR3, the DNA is TGCAGCGTTGAAAGCCCGGGACTAGCGGGGAAGACAGATACGCAGTATTTT.

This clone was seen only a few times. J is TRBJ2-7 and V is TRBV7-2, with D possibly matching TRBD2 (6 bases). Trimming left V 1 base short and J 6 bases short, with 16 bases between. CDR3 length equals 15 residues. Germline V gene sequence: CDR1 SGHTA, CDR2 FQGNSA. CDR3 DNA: TGTGCCAGCAGCTTAGGAGGTAGCGGCCCCCCCGAGCAGTACTTC. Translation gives CASSLGGSGPPEQYF.

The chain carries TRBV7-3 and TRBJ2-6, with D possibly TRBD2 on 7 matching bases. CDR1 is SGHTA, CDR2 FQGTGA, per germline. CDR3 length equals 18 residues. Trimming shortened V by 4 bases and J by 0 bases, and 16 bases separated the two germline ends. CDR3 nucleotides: TGTGCCAGCAGCTATACGGGGGGCCCCGTCTCTGGGGCCAACGTCCTGACTTTC. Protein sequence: CASSYTGGPVSGANVLTF.